This TCR beta chain emerged from a study of beta chain features in type 1 diabetes (dated by TCRdb to the late 2010s). Background for the entire study: Mean age, gender distribution, total cell number and subset yield did not differ between patients and healthy donors. A total of 90 million to 120 million sorted cells were examined across all samples, and a strong correlation was observed between cell number per subset and RNA yield. The study compared the TCRB repertoires of sorted circulating CD4+ T cell subsets in recently diagnosed type 1 diabetes patients with those in matched healthy donors. Naive and central memory subsets were obtained from all 30 or so donors, but regulatory and stem cell-like memory subsets were isolated from only 8 patients and roughly 8 healthy donors.

General conclusions and limits of the study: Shorter templates might be favored by PCR, yet because patient and control samples were amplified and corrected together, any such skew would affect both groups equally. In all four CD4+ subsets, TCRB CDR3 length was moderately but significantly shorter in type 1 diabetes patients. Naive, central memory and regulatory TCRB repertoires appeared to be more alike among patients than among healthy donors. Sequencing cDNA rather than genomic DNA could over-represent highly expressing activated cells, although activation and CD3 levels did not differ between groups. Patients with type 1 diabetes made fewer insertions and deleted more nucleotides at VDJ recombination sites, implying thymic rearrangement abnormalities. Because small numbers of individuals were included in the HLA sub-analyses, any influence of HLA type on TCRB rearrangement was left unresolved.

The entire amount of isolated RNA was reverse transcribed using the High Capacity cDNA Reverse Transcription Kit, so the sequenced TCRB transcripts were expressed ones. Deep immunoSEQ sequencing was applied to naive, central memory and regulatory T cell samples, giving an average of around 3.8 million total reads per sample. After sorted cells were lysed in RLT buffer, RNA was extracted with DNase-treated RNeasy Micro or Mini kits, with the choice depending on cell number. Each cell subset was processed on its own to prevent cross-contamination, while patient and healthy donor samples were processed together. The immunoSEQ multiplex PCR was used to amplify TCRB sequences from cDNA, yielding 87-bp fragments that span the CDR3 region. Sequencing of the amplicons was done on the Illumina HiSeq platform. Under the source paper's analysis protocol: PCR bias was computationally corrected using synthetic template baselines, reads within Hamming distance 2 were collapsed, and singletons that could not be merged were discarded. Reads were aligned against IMGT so that V, D and J genes, CDR3 length and insertions or deletions at six rearrangement sites could be assigned. Within each subset, clonotype counts were normalized to the number of sorted cells before true diversity and Gini coefficients were calculated with the tcR R package. The overlap coefficient, calculated on TCRB nucleotide sequences, was used to measure repertoire sharing. This is the immuneACCESS table as TCRdb keeps it, with only in-frame sequences that have V and J called. A part of the clones is gone; compared with another copy, unresolved V genes explain less than half, and the rest is unexplained. V and J calls and clone size come straight from that table; D and trimming were deduced from the DNA. This sample gives about 320,000 clones in total; 12% to 15% of them show up just once. The ten largest clones add up to around 7% of the sample.

This clone was seen more than once but under ten times. Its specific antigen is unknown. Per-nucleotide qualities are absent, and no much larger clonotype sits a single base away. Each donor gave one peripheral blood draw, roughly 110 mL on average, collected into heparinised tubes. A BD FACSAria II was used to sort naive, central memory, regulatory and stem cell-like memory CD4+ T cells with a panel that included CD45RO, CCR7, CD25, CD127, CD95 and CD27. A purity above 95% was achieved for all sorted populations. PBMCs were isolated immediately by Lymphoprep density gradient centrifugation and stained directly without culture. Samples were stained and sorted in pairs, with one healthy donor and one patient per experiment, so that batch effects were minimized. The sequenced material came from central memory CD4+ T cells from blood. The source is a young man in good health.

The nucleotide sequence is given as TGCGCCAGCAGCCGGCGATCGATAACGGATACGCAGTATTTT. Its amino acids are CASSRRSITDTQYF. The rearrangement joined TRBV5-1 to TRBJ2-3; the D gene is unclear. From the cysteine up to the phenylalanine, the CDR3 has a length of 14 residues. CDR3 DNA is the only sequence kept; it has 42 bases, read in frame from the first base. Trimming costs V 4 bases and J 6 bases, and their ends lie 15 bases apart. The germline V gene sets CDR1 to SGHRS and CDR2 to YFSETQ.